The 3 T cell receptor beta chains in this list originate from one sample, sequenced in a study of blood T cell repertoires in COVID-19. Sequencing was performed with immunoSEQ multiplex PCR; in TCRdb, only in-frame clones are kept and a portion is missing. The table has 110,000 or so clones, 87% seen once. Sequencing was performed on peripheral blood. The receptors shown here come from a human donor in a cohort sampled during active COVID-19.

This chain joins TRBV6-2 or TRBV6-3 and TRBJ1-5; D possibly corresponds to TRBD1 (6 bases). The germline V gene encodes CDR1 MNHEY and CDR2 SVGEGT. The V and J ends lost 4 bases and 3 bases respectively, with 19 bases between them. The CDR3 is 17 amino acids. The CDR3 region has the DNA TGTGCCAGCAGTTTTACGGTCAGGGGAGGGCCCAATCAGCCCCAGCATTTT. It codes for CASSFTVRGGPNQPQHF.

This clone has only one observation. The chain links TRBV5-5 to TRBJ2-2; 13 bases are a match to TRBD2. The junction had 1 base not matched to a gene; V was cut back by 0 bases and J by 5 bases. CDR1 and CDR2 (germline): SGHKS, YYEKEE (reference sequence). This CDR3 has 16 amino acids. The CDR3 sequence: CASSLEGLAGTGELFF. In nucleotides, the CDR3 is TGTGCCAGCAGCTTGGAGGGACTAGCGGGGACCGGGGAGCTGTTTTTT. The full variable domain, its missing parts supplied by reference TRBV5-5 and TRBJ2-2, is DAGVTQSPTHLIKTRGQQVTLRCSPISGHKSVSWYQQVLGQGPQFIFQYYEKEERGRGNFPDRFSARQFPNYSSELNVNALLLGDSALYLCASSLEGLAGTGELFFGEGSRLTVL.

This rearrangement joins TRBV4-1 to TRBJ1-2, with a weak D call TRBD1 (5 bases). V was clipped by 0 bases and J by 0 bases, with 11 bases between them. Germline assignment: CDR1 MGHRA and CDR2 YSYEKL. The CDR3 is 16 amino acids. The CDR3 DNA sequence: TGCGCCAGCAGCCAAGACTCCGGGGGGACTAACTATGGCTACACCTTC. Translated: CASSQDSGGTNYGYTF.